These 18 T cell receptor beta chains were sequenced from one sample in a study of cytotoxic CD8 clonotypes in ibrutinib-treated CLL. TCRdb's copy holds only in-frame clones and misses some; the assay was immunoSEQ multiplex PCR. The sample lists 150,000 to 200,000 clones; around nine tenths were seen once. Specimen: PBMCs, collected at disease progression, from a patient treated with ibrutinib. Receptor source: a human donor with chronic lymphocytic leukemia.

The chain couples TRBV4-3 to TRBJ2-3, with D tentatively TRBD2 (6 bases). Trimming took 1 base from V and 1 from J, leaving 12 bases between them. The CDR3 is 16 amino acids. The germline CDR1 and CDR2 sequences are LGHNA and YSLEER. This chain's CDR3 is CASSQGIWGGTDTQYF. The CDR3 DNA reads as TGCGCCAGCAGCCAAGGAATTTGGGGGGGCACAGATACGCAGTATTTT.

This clone was picked up a small number of times. The chain has TRBV19 and TRBJ2-7; 10 bases match TRBD2. V lost 6 bases to trimming and J lost 2 bases; unmatched junction nucleotides: 1. The CDR3 runs 13 residues. Germline lookup yields CDR1 LNHDA and CDR2 SQIVND (reference sequence). Here the CDR3 DNA reads TGTGCCAGTAGACTAGCGGGGACCTACGAGCAGTACTTC. It encodes CASRLAGTYEQYF. Looking up the rest from reference TRBV19 and TRBJ2-7 gives the full variable domain: DGGITQSPKYLFRKEGQNVTLSCEQNLNHDAMYWYRQDPGQGLRLIYYSQIVNDFQKGDIAEGYSVSREKKESFPLTVTSAQKNPTAFYLCASRLAGTYEQYFGPGTRLTVT.

V usage is TRBV6-1 and J usage is TRBJ2-5; TRBD2 matches at 13 bases. The germline V gene encodes CDR1 MNHNS and CDR2 SASEGT. The CDR3 totals 17 residues. The J segment lost 7 bases and the V segment lost 6 bases, leaving 14 bases of the junction unmatched. CDR3 coding DNA: TGTGCCAGCAGGGAATCCCGGACTAGCGGGAGTGAAGGGACCCAGTACTTC. Its translation is CASRESRTSGSEGTQYF.

The V and J genes are TRBV30 and TRBJ2-5, with D perhaps matching TRBD2 (6 bases). The length of the CDR3 is 10 residues. Germline lookup yields CDR1 GTSNPN and CDR2 SVGIG (reference sequence). For the CDR3, the DNA is TGTGCTAGCGGAGAAGAGACCCAGTACTTC. Translation: CASGEETQYF. Combining the CDR3 with reference TRBV30 and TRBJ2-5 gives the whole variable domain SQTIHQWPATLVQPVGSPLSLECTVEGTSNPNLYWYRQAAGRGLQLLFYSVGIGQISSEVPQNLSASRPQDRQFILSSKKLLLSDSGFYLCASGEETQYFGPGTRLLVL.

This clone was recorded once. The V call is TRBV29-1, the J call TRBJ1-1; 11 bases are a match to TRBD1. CDR1 SQVTM and CDR2 ANQGSEA come from the germline V gene. This CDR3 is 14 amino acids long. The V and J ends lost 4 bases and 4 bases, in that order; junction bases with no gene match: 5. The CDR3 is CSVGHGTGGTEAFF. CDR3 DNA sequence: TGCAGCGTTGGCCACGGGACAGGGGGCACTGAAGCTTTCTTT.

V is TRBV28 and J is TRBJ2-7; D is undetermined. The V gene lost 3 bases and the J gene lost 3 bases, with 15 bases spanning the gap. Germline V gene data show CDR1 as MDHEN and CDR2 as SYDVKM. CDR3 length: 15 residues. CDR3 sequence reads: CASSFPARSYYEQYF. As DNA, the CDR3 is TGTGCCAGCAGTTTTCCAGCTCGGAGTTACTACGAGCAGTACTTC.

In the case of this clone: The junction shows a germline mismatch at one end, possibly a read error. This same CDR3 is encoded by further DNA sequences in the sample. The rearrangement uses TRBV9 and TRBJ2-6; D is tentatively TRBD1 or TRBD2 (6 bases each). From germline, CDR1 is SGDLS and CDR2 YYNGEE. CDR3 size: 19 residues. The CDR3 protein is CASSVIPGGPSSGANVLTF. The CDR3 nucleotides are TGTGCCAGCAGCGTCATCCCTGGGGGGCCCAGCTCTGGAGCCAACGTCCTGACTTTC.

This chain joins TRBV25-1 and TRBJ1-1; D gene uncertain. V lost 5 bases and J lost 2, with 6 bases in between. The CDR3 runs to 12 residues. Germline assignment: CDR1 MGHDK and CDR2 SYGVNS. CDR3 DNA sequence: TGTGCCAGCAGTAGACTAAACACTGAAGCTTTCTTT. Its translation: CASSRLNTEAFF.

The chain has TRBV9 and TRBJ2-7, with D tentatively TRBD1 or TRBD2 (5 bases each). Trimming stripped 4 bases from V and 2 bases from J, with 19 bases between. This CDR3 spans 16 amino acids. Looked up from germline, CDR1 is SGDLS and CDR2 is YYNGEE. DNA of the CDR3: TGTGCCAGCAGCCCACACCCGGGACGTACCCCCTACGAGCAGTACTTC. Translation gives CASSPHPGRTPYEQYF.

This clone has just one count. This chain uses TRBV27 with TRBJ2-7; 7 nucleotides match TRBD2. There are 14 residues in the CDR3. Germline V gene sequence: CDR1 MNHEY, CDR2 SMNVEV (reference sequence). V gave up 3 bases and J gave up 4 bases; unmatched junction bases: 6. The CDR3 DNA reads as TGTGCCAGCAGTTTCGTACGGGGGGAATACGAGCAGTACTTC. Protein product: CASSFVRGEYEQYF.

This clone was detected only once. The V and J genes are TRBV11-2 and TRBJ1-2; D unclear. CDR3 size: 15 residues. From germline, CDR1 is SGHAT and CDR2 FQNNGV. Trimming pared 1 base from V and 1 base from J, leaving 10 bases between. CDR3 sequence (DNA): TGTGCCAGCAGCTTAGTTTCCGGGAGTAACTATGGCTACACCTTC. Translating gives CASSLVSGSNYGYTF.

V and J are TRBV15 and TRBJ1-3; weak D call: TRBD1 (5 bases). This CDR3 contains 16 residues. V lost 0 bases and J 0 bases, leaving 9 bases between the germline ends. Looked up from germline, CDR1 is LNHNV and CDR2 is YYDKDF (reference sequence). Here the CDR3 reads CATSRDPGASGNTIYF. DNA of the CDR3: TGTGCCACCAGCAGAGACCCTGGGGCCTCTGGAAACACCATATATTTT.

This sequence joins TRBV4-1 and TRBJ2-1; TRBD2 aligns across 12 bases. Trimming at V came to 2 bases and at J to 7 bases, leaving 12 bases not matched to a gene. Germline CDR1 MGHRA, CDR2 YSYEKL. The CDR3 consists of 18 residues. The CDR3 bases are TGCGCCAGCAGCCAACGTCGACTAGCGGGAGACATGAGGAATGAGCAGTTCTTC. Protein: CASSQRRLAGDMRNEQFF.

The chain recombines TRBV21-1 with TRBJ1-5. TRBV21-1 is assigned pseudogene status. This CDR3 spans 15 amino acids. CDR3 protein: CASSKEGTLVWPQHF. CDR3 in DNA: TGTGCCAGCAGCAAAGAGGGGACCCTAGTATGGCCCCAGCATTTT.

The CDR3 loop is CAWSFSLGLAGKYEQYF. DNA for the CDR3: TGTGCCTGGAGTTTCTCGCTCGGACTAGCGGGAAAGTACGAGCAGTACTTC. The rearrangement uses TRBV30 and TRBJ2-7, with TRBD2 matching 12 bases. V lost 2 bases to trimming and J lost 4 bases; unmatched junction nucleotides: 12. The CDR3 is made up of 17 amino acids. Germline assignment: CDR1 GTSNPN and CDR2 SVGIG (reference sequence).

The chain carries TRBV5-1 and TRBJ1-4, with no clear D. CDR3 length equals 14 residues. The V end lost 0 bases, the J end lost 7 bases, and 10 bases lay between the germline ends. Germline loops: CDR1 SGHRS, CDR2 YFSETQ. The DNA for the CDR3 is TGCGCCAGCAGCTTGGACTCGGTTGGTGAAAAACTGTTTTTT. Amino acid sequence: CASSLDSVGEKLFF.

This clone was detected only once. This sequence joins TRBV15 and TRBJ2-7; maybe TRBD1 (6 bases). V was shortened by 1 base and J by 5 bases, with 9 bases between the two germline ends. CDR1 and CDR2 from the germline V gene are LNHNV and YYDKDF (reference sequence). This CDR3 is built from 13 residues. The chain's CDR3 is CATSRGTANEQYF. The DNA of the CDR3 is TGTGCCACCAGCAGAGGGACAGCCAACGAGCAGTACTTC. The variable domain in full, with the rest retrieved from reference TRBV15 and TRBJ2-7, is DAMVIQNPRYQVTQFGKPVTLSCSQTLNHNVMYWYQQKSSQAPKLLFHYYDKDFNNEADTPDNFQSRRPNTSFCFLDIRSPGLGDTAMYLCATSRGTANEQYFGPGTRLTVT.

This clone was seen only a few times. V is TRBV5-1 and J is TRBJ1-5, with TRBD1 as a possible D gene (6 bases). The CDR3 totals 16 residues. V lost 1 base and J lost 0, with 11 bases in between. CDR1 and CDR2 from the germline V gene are SGHRS and YFSETQ. The CDR3 here is CASSLTGIHSNQPQHF. The DNA of the CDR3 is TGCGCCAGCAGCTTGACAGGGATTCATAGCAATCAGCCCCAGCATTTT.